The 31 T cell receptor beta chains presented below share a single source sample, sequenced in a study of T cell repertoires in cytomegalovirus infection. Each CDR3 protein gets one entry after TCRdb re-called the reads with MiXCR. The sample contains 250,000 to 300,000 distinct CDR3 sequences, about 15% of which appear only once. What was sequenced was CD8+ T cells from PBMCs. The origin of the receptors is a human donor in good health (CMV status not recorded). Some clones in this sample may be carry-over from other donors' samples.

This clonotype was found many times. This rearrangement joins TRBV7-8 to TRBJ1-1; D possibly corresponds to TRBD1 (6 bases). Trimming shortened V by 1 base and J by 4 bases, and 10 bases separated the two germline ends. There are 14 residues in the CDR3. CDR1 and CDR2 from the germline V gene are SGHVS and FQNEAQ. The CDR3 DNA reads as TGTGCCAGCAGCTTAGAAGGGGGGCCCACTGAAGCTTTCTTT. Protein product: CASSLEGGPTEAFF.

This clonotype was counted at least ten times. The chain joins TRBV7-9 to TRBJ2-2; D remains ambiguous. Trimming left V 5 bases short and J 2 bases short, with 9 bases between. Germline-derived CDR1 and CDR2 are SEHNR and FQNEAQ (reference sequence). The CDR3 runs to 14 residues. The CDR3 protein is CASSPTANTGELFF. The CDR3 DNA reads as TGTGCCAGCAGCCCGACCGCAAACACCGGGGAGCTGTTTTTT.

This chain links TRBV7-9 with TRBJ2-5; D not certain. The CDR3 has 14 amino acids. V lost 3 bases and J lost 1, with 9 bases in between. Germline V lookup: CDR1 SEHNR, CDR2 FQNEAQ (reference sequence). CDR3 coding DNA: TGTGCCAGCAGCTTTCTAGGCCCCCAAGAGACCCAGTACTTC. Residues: CASSFLGPQETQYF.

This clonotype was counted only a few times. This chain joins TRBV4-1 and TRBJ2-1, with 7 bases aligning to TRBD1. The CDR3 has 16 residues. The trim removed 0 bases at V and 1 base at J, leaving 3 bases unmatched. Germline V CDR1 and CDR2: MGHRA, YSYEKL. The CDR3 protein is CASSQEYRGSYNEQFF. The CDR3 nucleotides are TGCGCCAGCAGCCAAGAGTACAGGGGATCCTACAATGAGCAGTTCTTC.

CDR3 DNA: TGCAGTGCCCCAGACGGAACCTCCTACGAGCAGTACTTC. It codes for CSAPDGTSYEQYF. This rearrangement joins TRBV20-1 to TRBJ2-7; no definite D call. This CDR3 is 13 amino acids long. V lost 6 bases and J 0 bases, leaving 12 bases between the germline ends. CDR1 and CDR2 from the germline V gene are DFQATT and SNEGSKA (reference sequence).

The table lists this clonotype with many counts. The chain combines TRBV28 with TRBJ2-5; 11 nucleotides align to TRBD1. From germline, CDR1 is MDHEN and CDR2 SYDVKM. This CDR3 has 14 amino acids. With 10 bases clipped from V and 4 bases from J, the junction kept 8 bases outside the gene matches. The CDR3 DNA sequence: TGTGCCACCGGGACAGGGGGAAAGAGAGAGACCCAGTACTTC. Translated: CATGTGGKRETQYF.

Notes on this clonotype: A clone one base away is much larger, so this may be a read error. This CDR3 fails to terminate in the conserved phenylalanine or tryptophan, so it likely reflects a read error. In nucleotides, the CDR3 is TGTGCCAGCAGCTTCCCCCGGGACAGGGCTCAAGAGACCCAGTACCTC. Translated: CASSFPRDRAQETQYL. The chain combines TRBV7-6 with TRBJ2-5; 9 bases line up with TRBD1. V trimming: 3 bases; J trimming: 2 bases; junction bases outside the gene matches: 7. The CDR3 is 16 residues long. Per germline, CDR1 SGHVS and CDR2 FNYEAQ.

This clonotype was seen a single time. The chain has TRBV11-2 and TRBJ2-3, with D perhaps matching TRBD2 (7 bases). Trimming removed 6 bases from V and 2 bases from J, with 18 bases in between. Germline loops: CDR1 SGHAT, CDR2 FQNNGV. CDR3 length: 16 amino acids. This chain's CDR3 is CASRSSGGPDTDTQYF. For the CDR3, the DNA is TGTGCCAGCAGGTCGTCCGGGGGGCCGGACACAGATACGCAGTATTTT.

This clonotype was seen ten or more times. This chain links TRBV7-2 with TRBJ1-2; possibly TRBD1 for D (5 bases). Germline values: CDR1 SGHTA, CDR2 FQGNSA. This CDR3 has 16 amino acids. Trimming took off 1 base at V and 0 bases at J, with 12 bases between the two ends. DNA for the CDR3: TGTGCCAGCAGCTTAGACGGGGGATCTCCTAACTATGGCTACACCTTC. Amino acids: CASSLDGGSPNYGYTF.

This CDR3 reads CASSQEYGWDNEQFF. In DNA, the CDR3 is TGTGCCAGCAGCCAAGAGTACGGGTGGGATAATGAGCAGTTCTTC. The gene calls are TRBV14 and TRBJ2-1, with no clear D. The CDR3 sequence is 15 residues long. V was pared by 0 bases and J by 7 bases, with 13 bases between. The germline CDR1 and CDR2 sequences are SGHDN and FVKESK.

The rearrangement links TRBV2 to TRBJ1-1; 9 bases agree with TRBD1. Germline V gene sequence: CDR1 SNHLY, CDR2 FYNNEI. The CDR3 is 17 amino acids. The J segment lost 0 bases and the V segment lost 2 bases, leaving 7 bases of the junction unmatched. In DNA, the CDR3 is TGTGCCAGCAGTGAAAAGACAGGGGGAATAATGAACACTGAAGCTTTCTTT. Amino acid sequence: CASSEKTGGIMNTEAFF.

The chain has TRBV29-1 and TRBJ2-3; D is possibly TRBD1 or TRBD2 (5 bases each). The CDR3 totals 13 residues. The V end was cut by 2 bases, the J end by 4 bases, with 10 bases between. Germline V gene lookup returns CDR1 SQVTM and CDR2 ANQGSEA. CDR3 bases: TGCAGCGTTGAATGGGGGATCGCAGATACGCAGTATTTT. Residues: CSVEWGIADTQYF.

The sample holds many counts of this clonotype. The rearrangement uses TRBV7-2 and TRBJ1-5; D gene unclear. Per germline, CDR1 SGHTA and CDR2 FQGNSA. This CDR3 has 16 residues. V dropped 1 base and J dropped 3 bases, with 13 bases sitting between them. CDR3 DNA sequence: TGTGCCAGCAGCTTAGACCCGAGGGCCTTCAATCAGCCCCAGCATTTT. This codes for CASSLDPRAFNQPQHF.

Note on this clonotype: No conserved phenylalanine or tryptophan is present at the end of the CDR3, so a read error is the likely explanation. CDR3 amino acids: CASSPKTSYEQYY. CDR3 bases: TGTGCCAGCAGCCCCAAGACCTCCTACGAGCAGTACTAC. The J gene is TRBJ2-7, the V gene TRBV7-9; unclear D gene. This CDR3 comprises 13 residues. Germline values: CDR1 SEHNR, CDR2 FQNEAQ (reference sequence). V was shortened by 5 bases and J by 0 bases, with 8 bases between the two germline ends.

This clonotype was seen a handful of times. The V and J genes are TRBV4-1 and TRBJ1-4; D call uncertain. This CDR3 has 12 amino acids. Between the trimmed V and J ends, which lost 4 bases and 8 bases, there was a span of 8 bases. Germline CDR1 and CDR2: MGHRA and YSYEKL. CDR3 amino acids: CASSLRPEKLFF. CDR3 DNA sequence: TGCGCCAGCAGCCTTCGCCCCGAAAAACTGTTTTTT.

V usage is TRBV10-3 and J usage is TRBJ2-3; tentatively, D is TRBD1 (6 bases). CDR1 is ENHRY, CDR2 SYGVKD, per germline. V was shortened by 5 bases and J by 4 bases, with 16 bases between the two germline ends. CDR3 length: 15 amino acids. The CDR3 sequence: CAISPDLRQADTQYF. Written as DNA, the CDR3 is TGTGCCATCAGTCCCGACCTTAGACAGGCAGATACGCAGTATTTT.

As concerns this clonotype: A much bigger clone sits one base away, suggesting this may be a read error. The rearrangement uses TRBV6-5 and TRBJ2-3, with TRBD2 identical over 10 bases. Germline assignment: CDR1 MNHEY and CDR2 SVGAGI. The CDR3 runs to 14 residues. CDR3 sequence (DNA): TGTGCCAGCAGGGGACTAGCGCGCACAGATACGCATTATTTT. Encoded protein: CASRGLARTDTHYF.

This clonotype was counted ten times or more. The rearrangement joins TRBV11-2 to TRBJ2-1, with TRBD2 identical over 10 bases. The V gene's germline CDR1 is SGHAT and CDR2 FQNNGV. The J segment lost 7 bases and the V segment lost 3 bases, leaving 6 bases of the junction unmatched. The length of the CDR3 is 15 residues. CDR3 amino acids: CASSLGLAGGNEQFF. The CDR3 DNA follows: TGTGCCAGCAGCTTGGGATTAGCGGGGGGAAATGAGCAGTTCTTC.

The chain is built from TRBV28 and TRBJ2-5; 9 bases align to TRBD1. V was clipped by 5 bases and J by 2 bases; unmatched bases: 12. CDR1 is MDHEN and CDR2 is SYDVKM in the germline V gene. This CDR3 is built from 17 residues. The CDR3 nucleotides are TGTGCCAGCAGTCCCACCCCGGACAGGGGAGTTCAAGAGACCCAGTACTTC. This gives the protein CASSPTPDRGVQETQYF. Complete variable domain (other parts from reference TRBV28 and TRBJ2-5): DVKVTQSSRYLVKRTGEKVFLECVQDMDHENMFWYRQDPGLGLRLIYFSYDVKMKEKGDIPEGYSVSREKKERFSLILESASTNQTSMYLCASSPTPDRGVQETQYFGPGTRLLVL.

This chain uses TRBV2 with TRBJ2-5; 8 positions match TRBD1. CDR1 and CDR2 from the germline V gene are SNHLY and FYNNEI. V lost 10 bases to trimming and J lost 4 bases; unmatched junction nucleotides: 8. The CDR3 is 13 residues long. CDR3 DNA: TGTGCCACCCCCGGACAGGGTCCAGAGACCCAGTACTTC. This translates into CATPGQGPETQYF.

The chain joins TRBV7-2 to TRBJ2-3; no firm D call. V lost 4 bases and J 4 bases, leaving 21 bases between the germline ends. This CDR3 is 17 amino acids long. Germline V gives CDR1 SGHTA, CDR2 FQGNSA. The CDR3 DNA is TGTGCCAGCAGCTCGTTACTTTCCCGGAGTGTTTCAGATACGCAGTATTTT. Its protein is CASSSLLSRSVSDTQYF.

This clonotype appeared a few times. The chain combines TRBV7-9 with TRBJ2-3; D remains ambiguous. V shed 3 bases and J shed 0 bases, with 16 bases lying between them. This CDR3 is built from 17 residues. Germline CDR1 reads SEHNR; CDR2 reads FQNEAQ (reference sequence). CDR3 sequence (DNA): TGTGCCAGCAGCTTGTTGAACAGCATTCCTAGCACAGATACGCAGTATTTT. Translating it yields CASSLLNSIPSTDTQYF.

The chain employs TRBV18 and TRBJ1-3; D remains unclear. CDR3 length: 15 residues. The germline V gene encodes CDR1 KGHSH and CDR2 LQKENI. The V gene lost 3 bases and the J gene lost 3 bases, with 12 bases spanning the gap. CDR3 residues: CASSPDDKSGNTIYF. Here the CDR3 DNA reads TGTGCCAGCTCACCCGACGACAAAAGTGGAAACACCATATATTTT. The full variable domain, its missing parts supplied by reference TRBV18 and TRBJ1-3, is NAGVMQNPRHLVRRRGQEARLRCSPMKGHSHVYWYRQLPEEGLKFMVYLQKENIIDESGMPKERFSAEFPKEGPSILRIQQVVRGDSAAYFCASSPDDKSGNTIYFGEGSWLTVV.

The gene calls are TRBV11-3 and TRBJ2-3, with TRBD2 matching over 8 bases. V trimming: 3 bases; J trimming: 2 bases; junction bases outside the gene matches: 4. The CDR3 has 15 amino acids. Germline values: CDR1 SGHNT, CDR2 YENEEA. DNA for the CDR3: TGTGCCAGCAGCTTGGCGGGGGGCCACACAGATACGCAGTATTTT. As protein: CASSLAGGHTDTQYF.

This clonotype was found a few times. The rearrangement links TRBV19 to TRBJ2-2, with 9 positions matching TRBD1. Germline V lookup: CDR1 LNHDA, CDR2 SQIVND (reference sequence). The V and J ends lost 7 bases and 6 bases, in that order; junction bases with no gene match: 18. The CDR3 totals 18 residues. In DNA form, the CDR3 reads TGTGCCAGTAAAGAGCTACGGGGGACAGGGTCTTTCTCCGGGGAGCTGTTTTTT. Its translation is CASKELRGTGSFSGELFF.

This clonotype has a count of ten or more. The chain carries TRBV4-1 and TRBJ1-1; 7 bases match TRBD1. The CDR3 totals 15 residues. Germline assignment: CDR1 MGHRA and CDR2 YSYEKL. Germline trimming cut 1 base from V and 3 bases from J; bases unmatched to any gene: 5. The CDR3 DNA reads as TGCGCCAGCAGCCAAGTCCAGGGGGAGGACACTGAAGCTTTCTTT. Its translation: CASSQVQGEDTEAFF.

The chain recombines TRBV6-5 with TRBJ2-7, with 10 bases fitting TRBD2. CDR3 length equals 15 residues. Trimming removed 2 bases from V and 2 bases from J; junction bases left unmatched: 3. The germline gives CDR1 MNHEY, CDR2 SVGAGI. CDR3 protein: CASSYEAGGAYEQYF. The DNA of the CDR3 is TGTGCCAGCAGTTACGAAGCGGGGGGGGCCTACGAGCAGTACTTC.

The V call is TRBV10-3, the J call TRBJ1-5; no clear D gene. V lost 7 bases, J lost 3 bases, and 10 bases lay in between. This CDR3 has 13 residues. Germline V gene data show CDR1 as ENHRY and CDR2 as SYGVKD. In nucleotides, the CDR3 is TGTGCCATCAAAGCAGAAAACAATCAGCCCCAGCATTTT. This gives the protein CAIKAENNQPQHF.

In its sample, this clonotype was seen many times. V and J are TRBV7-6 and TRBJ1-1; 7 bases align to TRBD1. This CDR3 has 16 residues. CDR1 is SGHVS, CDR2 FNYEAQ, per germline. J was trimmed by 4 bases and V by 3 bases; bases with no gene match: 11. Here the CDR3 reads CASSFPLTGSGTEAFF. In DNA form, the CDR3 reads TGTGCCAGCAGCTTCCCCTTGACAGGGTCTGGCACTGAAGCTTTCTTT.

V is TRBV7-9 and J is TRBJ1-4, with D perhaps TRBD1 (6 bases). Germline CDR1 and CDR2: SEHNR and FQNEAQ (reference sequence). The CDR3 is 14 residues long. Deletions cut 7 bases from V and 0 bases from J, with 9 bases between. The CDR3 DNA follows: TGTGCCAGCATCCGGGACACAACTAATGAAAAACTGTTTTTT. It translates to CASIRDTTNEKLFF.

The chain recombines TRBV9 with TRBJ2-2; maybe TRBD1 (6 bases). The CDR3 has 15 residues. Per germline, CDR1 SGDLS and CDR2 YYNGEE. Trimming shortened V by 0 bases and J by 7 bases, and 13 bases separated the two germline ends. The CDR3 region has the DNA TGTGCCAGCAGCGTAGCGGAACAGGGAATCGGGGAGCTGTTTTTT. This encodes CASSVAEQGIGELFF.